This T cell receptor beta chain was sequenced for a study of cytomegalovirus exposure and HLA in healthy donors. PCR involved 60 Vbeta and 13 Jbeta primers. Produced via immunoSEQ multiplex PCR; TCRdb's table is partial and in-frame only. The sample contains fewer than 200,000 clones, about 79% of which appear only once. Germline V gene data show CDR1 as MGHDK and CDR2 as SYGVNS. This CDR3 comprises 15 residues. V dropped 8 bases and J dropped 1; count of bases not matched to a gene: 7. This TCR derives from a woman aged 45-65 years in good health and CMV-seropositive. Sample: PBMCs. The chain employs TRBV25-1 and TRBJ2-1; 8 positions match TRBD2. Here the CDR3 reads CASSLAGRSYNEQFF. The CDR3 DNA reads TGTGCCAGCTCCCTAGCGGGTAGATCCTACAATGAGCAGTTCTTC.